Reported below is one TCR beta chain. Its antigen is not identified. For TCR beta, libraries came from quantitative 5'-RACE with molecular barcodes. TCRdb redid the calling of the 5' RACE reads with MiXCR, one entry per CDR3 protein. The sample contains 270,000 or so distinct CDR3 sequences, 18% of which appear only once. The data were taken from a study of CD8 T cells in ankylosing spondylitis. The study's findings and limits: Existing reports had already noted some motif variants in reactive arthritis synovial fluid and blood. Blood from ankylosing spondylitis patients appeared to carry a characteristic roughly eight-variant TCR beta motif. Clones linked with disease were CD8+ and fairly uncommon in the peripheral blood.

The V end was cut by 8 bases, the J end by 0 bases, with 11 bases between. The CDR3 loop spans 13 amino acids. The sequencing input was blood, either unsorted or a sorted T cell fraction (not recorded which). This clonotype was obtained from a male donor with ankylosing spondylitis or in good health (not recorded which). The V and J genes are TRBV12-3 or TRBV12-4 and TRBJ2-7, with D possibly being TRBD1 (5 bases). The CDR3 loop is CASAYGHSYEQYF. CDR3 DNA sequence: TGTGCCAGCGCATATGGACACTCCTACGAGCAGTACTTC.